This T cell receptor beta chain emerged from a study of cytomegalovirus exposure and HLA in healthy donors. Regarding the study as a whole: Judged likely to be a sequencing artifact was a cluster of highly shared sequence variants. Most TCR sequences were seen very rarely across donors, but some public TCRs occurred in many. It was reportedly the case that the classifier diagnosed cytomegalovirus status with high specificity and sensitivity.

Germline V CDR1 and CDR2: SGHRS, YFSETQ. V gave up 0 bases and J gave up 1 base, with 7 bases separating them. The CDR3 contains 15 residues. A word on this clone: Antigen unknown.

Use of 60 Vbeta and 13 Jbeta primers characterized the PCR. TCRdb's table, derived via immunoSEQ multiplex PCR, lists solely in-frame clones and lacks some. The data hold more than 95,000 clones, with about 73% observed a single time. The sequence was collected from a woman between 35 and 50 years old in good health and CMV-seronegative. The chain couples TRBV5-1 to TRBJ2-2, with D perhaps TRBD2 (6 bases). Sequencing used PBMCs. The CDR3 spells CASSLAGGNTGELFF. As DNA, the CDR3 is TGCGCCAGCAGCTTGGCCGGGGGGAACACCGGGGAGCTGTTTTTT. Based on the CDR3 plus reference TRBV5-1 and TRBJ2-2, the full variable domain is KAGVTQTPRYLIKTRGQQVTLSCSPISGHRSVSWYQQTPGQGLQFLFEYFSETQRNKGNFPGRFSGRQFSNSRSEMNVSTLELGDSALYLCASSLAGGNTGELFFGEGSRLTVL.